This T cell receptor beta chain was captured in a study of OX40 agonist ivuxolimab in advanced cancers. The CDR3 is 15 residues long. Germline assignment: CDR1 SGHVS and CDR2 FQNEAQ. Trimming removed 6 bases from V and 0 bases from J, with 12 bases in between. The assay was immunoSEQ multiplex PCR, and TCRdb's table has in-frame clones only and misses some. The data contain tens of thousands of clones, roughly 80% of them singletons. Material: CD4+ or CD8+ T cells sorted from blood, obtained in a trial of the OX40 agonist ivuxolimab. J is TRBJ1-3 and V is TRBV7-8; D is unresolved. This receptor was taken from an adult with an advanced solid tumor such as melanoma, head and neck, liver or kidney cancer. This CDR3 reads CASRRTIFSGNTIYF. CDR3 nucleotides: TGTGCCAGCAGGCGAACGATATTCTCTGGAAACACCATATATTTT.